This is a list of T cell receptor beta chains from one sample in a study of T cells in Graves' hyperthyroidism and ophthalmopathy. TCRdb passed the multiplex PCR reads through MiXCR, listing each CDR3 protein once. In the table there are some 510,000 distinct CDR3 sequences, 46% of which are singletons. Sample: peripheral blood or thyroid tissue (not recorded which). The receptors were sampled from a woman aged 18 to 35 with Graves' hyperthyroidism. Each CDR3 is given with its conserved first and last residue. The D gene is left open where the match is weak. The listing skips clone size in some rows; elsewhere it reads once, few, many or a size class.

J: TRBJ2-2; V: TRBV10-3; D: .; size: many; CDR3: CAISDSQITGELFF; DNA: TGTGCCATCAGTGATTCCCAGATCACCGGGGAGCTGTTTTTT
J: TRBJ1-2; V: TRBV10-3; D: TRBD1; size: many; CDR3: CAISSGQLSGYTF; DNA: TGTGCCATCAGTTCGGGACAGTTAAGCGGCTACACCTTC
J: TRBJ1-1; V: TRBV28; D: .; size: .; CDR3: CASSLQEVENTEAFF; DNA: TGTGCCAGCAGTTTACAGGAAGTCGAGAACACTGAAGCTTTCTTT
J: TRBJ1-4; V: TRBV5-1; D: .; size: .; CDR3: CASSTGGGNEKLFF; DNA: TGCGCCAGCAGTACAGGTGGAGGGAATGAAAAACTGTTTTTT
J: TRBJ1-2; V: TRBV10-3; D: TRBD1; size: .; CDR3: CAISESDRDFGYTF; DNA: TGTGCCATCAGTGAGTCGGACAGGGATTTTGGCTACACCTTC
J: TRBJ1-3; V: TRBV29-1; D: .; size: .; CDR3: CSVLKGEAGNTIYF; DNA: TGCAGCGTCCTCAAGGGCGAGGCTGGAAACACCATATATTTT
J: TRBJ2-7; V: TRBV2; D: .; size: many; CDR3: CASNEWRSLYF; DNA: TGTGCCAGCAACGAATGGAGGAGTCTGTACTTC
J: TRBJ2-7; V: TRBV7-2; D: TRBD2; size: .; CDR3: CASSPGLAGGPQEQYF; DNA: TGTGCCAGCAGCCCGGGGCTAGCGGGAGGCCCCCAAGAACAGTACTTC
J: TRBJ1-1; V: TRBV25-1; D: .; size: many; CDR3: CASVDLRVSTEAFF; DNA: TGTGCCAGCGTAGATCTCAGGGTCTCCACTGAAGCTTTCTTT
J: TRBJ1-5; V: TRBV7-2; D: .; size: .; CDR3: CANSPRAQETQHF; DNA: TGTGCCAACAGTCCCCGGGCCCAAGAGACCCAGCATTTT
J: TRBJ1-6; V: TRBV19; D: .; size: many; CDR3: CASSANSPLHF; DNA: TGTGCCAGTAGTGCAAATTCACCCCTCCACTTT
J: TRBJ2-7; V: TRBV7-9; D: .; size: .; CDR3: CASSDHRSSAYEQYF; DNA: TGTGCCAGCAGTGACCATCGAAGCTCGGCCTACGAGCAGTACTTC
J: TRBJ1-1; V: TRBV5-1; D: .; size: .; CDR3: CASSLAFGNMNTEAFF; DNA: TGCGCCAGCAGCTTGGCCTTTGGGAATATGAACACTGAAGCTTTCTTT
J: TRBJ1-2; V: TRBV10-2; D: .; size: .; CDR3: CASKSSSSGGGAGYTF; DNA: TGCGCCAGCAAGAGTTCATCCAGTGGCGGAGGAGCTGGCTACACCTTC
J: TRBJ2-7; V: TRBV7-6; D: .; size: once; CDR3: CASSQTLASAYEQYF; DNA: TGCGCCAGCAGCCAAACCCTAGCGTCGGCCTACGAGCAGTACTTC
J: TRBJ1-3; V: TRBV15; D: TRBD1; size: .; CDR3: CATSRGQGPGGNTIYF; DNA: TGTGCCACCAGCAGAGGACAGGGCCCCGGGGGAAACACCATATATTTT